This note documents a single T cell receptor (beta chain) sequence. What it binds is unknown. CDR1 is GTSNPN and CDR2 is SVGIG in the germline V gene (reference sequence). Unmatched junction bases numbered 12, after V lost 5 bases and J lost 3 bases. The CDR3 contains 16 residues. This sample was included in a study of regulatory T cells in long-lasting Graves disease. For the study at large: Antithyroid drug exposure in newly diagnosed Graves' patients had lasted under 3 months.

Documented time point: newly diagnosed GD, antithyroid drugs for less than 3 months. PBMC RNA was the source of the TCR library. Study-level findings and limits: Since the sample size was small, accuracy may have been reduced. There was favoring of TRBV28, TRBJ1-2 and TRBJ2-5 in persistent disease.

The TCR beta library used iRepertoire HTBI primers with Arm-PCR amplification of CDR3. TCRdb re-derived calls from the multiplex PCR reads in MiXCR, one entry per CDR3 protein. Counted here are 400,000 to 550,000 distinct CDR3 sequences, roughly 15% occurring once; the ten biggest clones make up about 10%. These data were likewise used in another study, on T cells in Graves' hyperthyroidism and ophthalmopathy.

This sequence was found in a woman aged 25 to 39 with Graves disease. Sequenced material: peripheral blood mononuclear cells (PBMCs), taken at new diagnosis, from a patient treated with antithyroid drugs. V usage is TRBV30 and J usage is TRBJ1-4; 7 bases fit TRBD1. CDR3 sequence (DNA): TGTGCCTGGGGCCCGACAGGGAGGGGCTCTAATGAAAAACTGTTTTTT. It encodes CAWGPTGRGSNEKLFF.